Sequencing of this TCR beta chain was carried out in a study of T cell clonality in common variable immunodeficiency (dated by TCRdb to the mid-2010s). What the research found in general, with its limitations: Differences among patients in the CVID cohort limited the correlations between repertoire features and clinical complications. TCRbeta clonality was higher in CVID subjects than in healthy controls (t-test p = 0.018), and the increase was most characteristic of about a third of subjects. Healthy controls shared more TCRbeta clones with each other than CVID subjects shared among themselves (p < 0.0001). CVID TCRbeta sequences were reported to have fewer deletions and N-nucleotide insertions and to lack highly modified clones with 13 or more V deletions. According to the authors, figuring out what caused the increased clonality in CVID would require sequencing the repertoires of T cell subpopulations. Although equal DNA input was used, an average of approximately 82,000 unique sequences per sample was obtained for controls, compared with about 30,000 for CVID samples.

The sample holds many counts of this clone. No cognate antigen has been identified for it. The read falls 3 residues short of the CDR3 end, and the missing part is taken from the germline J gene. Both CVID patients and healthy controls were predominantly of Caucasian heritage. Heparinized peripheral whole blood samples of roughly 5 to 8.5 ml were obtained from each donor. Genomic DNA from adults with common variable immune deficiency (CVID) and from healthy adult controls was used for sequencing of TCRbeta CDR3 repertoires. There were about 22 healthy adult volunteers in the control group (around twelve female and roughly 10 male), ranging in age from about 23 to 66 years, with a mean age of about 32. Diluted blood was subjected to density centrifugation over Hypaque 1077 or Ficoll-Paque for isolation of peripheral blood mononuclear cells. Genomic DNA was obtained from unsorted mononuclear cells through either Qiagen column purification or a centrifugation-based method.

V lost 7 bases and J lost 7 bases, and the count of bases not matched to a germline gene is 17. From the cysteine through the phenylalanine, the CDR3 covers 16 amino acids. The 39 bases shown cover part of the CDR3, and their frame starts at base 1. In the germline V gene (reference sequence), CDR1 corresponds to SGHNT and CDR2 to YYREEE. Equivalent amounts of genomic DNA from CVID and control samples were used as sequencing input. For every sample, a 60 bp segment covering the rearranged TCRbeta CDR3 region was amplified and then sequenced. TCRbeta amplification used the immunoSEQ assay, a bias-corrected multiplex PCR with high-throughput sequencing. As for the authors' bioinformatics: Every unique nucleotide sequence counted as a clone and was annotated with V, D and J genes, copy number and frequency. Sequences were labeled productive if in frame, and non-productive if out of frame or containing stop codons. As previously described, clonality was computed from Shannon's entropy. The predicted amino acid sequences of productive clones were used to derive mean CDR3 Kyte-Doolittle hydropathy. The R hclust function was used to hierarchically cluster scaled V gene usage with Manhattan distance and complete linkage. To assess clone sharing by CDR3 amino acid sequence, 12 repertoires per group were resampled over 100 rounds. Repertoires were searched for approximately 70 published EBV-specific and a few hundred published CMV-specific TCRbeta sequences. Analysis left out a couple of CVID samples that produced under 10,000 sequences, so approximately 40 CVID repertoires remained. The clones in this table, taken by TCRdb from immuneACCESS, are in-frame only. Not every clone is retained; where verified, under half of the shortfall comes from an unresolved V gene, and the cause of the rest is unknown. V and J calls and clone size are those listed in that table; D and trimming were worked out from the DNA. This sample has about 74,000 clones, none of them a singleton. The leading ten clones occupy around 0.82% of the sample.

The sequence came from a person aged 18-70 years in good health. Sequencing was performed on peripheral blood mononuclear cells. The chain links TRBV5-4 with TRBJ2-4; 7 nucleotides in the junction match TRBD1. The part of the CDR3 DNA that was read is TGTGCCAGCGGGTCAGGTGGGGGTCTAGGGGGCAACATT. Translated, it reads CASGSGGGLGGNI. The whole CDR3 protein is CASGSGGGLGGNIQYF.